One TCR beta chain is described in this entry. The antigen is unknown. This entry comes from a study of cytomegalovirus exposure and HLA in healthy donors. Study results and caveats: Later analysis identified about 18,000 TCR beta sequences associated with HLA alleles, using a false discovery rate threshold of 0.05.

The trim removed 6 bases at V and 6 bases at J, leaving 13 bases unmatched. The V gene's germline CDR1 is MNHNY and CDR2 SVGAGI (reference sequence). The CDR3 loop spans 16 amino acids. The study ran its PCR with 60 Vbeta and 13 Jbeta primers. How the authors handled the data: A later analysis tallied tens of millions of unique TCR beta chains, approximately 10 million of them shared. Libraries were prepared by immunoSEQ multiplex PCR; TCRdb keeps only in-frame clonotypes and omits some of them. The D gene and trimming were derived from the DNA, and the V and J assignments and clone size from that table. The sample comprises about 250,000 clones, roughly 70% of which are singletons, and over 2% rests with the top ten.

Sample: PBMCs. This sequence joins TRBV6-6 and TRBJ1-5; 8 positions match TRBD1. The receptor was isolated from a female donor in good health and CMV-seronegative. The CDR3 DNA reads as TGTGCCAGCAGGCCTAGGGGGACAGGCGAGGGTCAGCCCCAGCATTTT. Translated: CASRPRGTGEGQPQHF.